Following are 18 T cell receptor beta chains from one sample sequenced in a study of T cell changes during pregnancy in multiple sclerosis. Data came from immunoSEQ multiplex PCR; TCRdb stores just in-frame clones and leaves some out. The sample includes 40,000 to 55,000 clones, 90% to 95% of them seen just once. Source: CD8+ T cells from peripheral blood mononuclear cells, taken in the first trimester of pregnancy. These receptors all come from a female donor with multiple sclerosis, enrolled in a pregnancy study.

The V gene is TRBV14, the J gene TRBJ2-1; no definite D call. Trimming removed 2 bases from V and 2 bases from J, with 7 bases in between. The germline V gene encodes CDR1 SGHDN and CDR2 FVKESK. The CDR3 has 14 amino acids. The CDR3 sequence: CASSQIVTYNEQFF. The DNA for the CDR3 is TGTGCCAGCAGCCAAATTGTAACCTACAATGAGCAGTTCTTC.

This chain connects TRBV7-6 to TRBJ1-5, with 7 bases lining up with TRBD1. V dropped 5 bases and J dropped 4; count of bases not matched to a gene: 5. The CDR3 spans 14 residues. CDR1 is SGHVS, CDR2 FNYEAQ, per germline. CDR3 DNA: TGTGCCAGCAGCCCGGGACAGTATAATCAGCCCCAGCATTTT. It codes for CASSPGQYNQPQHF.

The V call is TRBV7-2, the J call TRBJ2-7; 9 nucleotides agree with TRBD2. Germline trimming cut 4 bases from V and 1 base from J; bases unmatched to any gene: 8. CDR1 and CDR2 from the germline V gene are SGHTA and FQGNSA. The CDR3 is 16 amino acids. The CDR3 DNA follows: TGTGCCAGCAGCTGGCCCGTGAGCGGGGGGTCCTACGAGCAGTACTTC. It is translated as CASSWPVSGGSYEQYF.

The V and J genes are TRBV5-8 and TRBJ1-6; no clear D gene. This CDR3 is 16 amino acids long. Trimming shortened V by 4 bases and J by 0 bases, and 11 bases separated the two germline ends. From germline, CDR1 is SGHTS and CDR2 YDEGEE. The CDR3 reads CASSLTSSSYNSPLHF. CDR3 DNA: TGTGCCAGCAGCCTTACTTCGAGCTCCTATAATTCACCCCTCCACTTT.

The chain carries TRBV2 and TRBJ1-1; tentatively, D is TRBD1 (6 bases). V gave up 5 bases and J gave up 3 bases, with 7 bases separating them. Germline V gene lookup returns CDR1 SNHLY and CDR2 FYNNEI. The CDR3 has 12 amino acids. The CDR3 reads CASSPGDTEAFF. The CDR3 DNA follows: TGTGCCAGCAGTCCAGGGGACACTGAAGCTTTCTTT.

This clone was found once. The chain combines TRBV6-6 with TRBJ1-1; D gene ambiguous. The V gene's germline CDR1 is MNHNY and CDR2 SVGAGI (reference sequence). Trimming took off 0 bases at V and 1 base at J, with 9 bases between the two ends. This CDR3 has 15 amino acids. The CDR3 DNA follows: TGTGCCAGCAGTTACTCGCCACAGCCGAACACTGAAGCTTTCTTT. Amino acids: CASSYSPQPNTEAFF.

This clone was recorded only once. The V gene is TRBV7-9, the J gene TRBJ2-3; TRBD2 aligns across 9 bases. Trimming removed 4 bases from V and 4 bases from J; junction bases left unmatched: 9. The germline V gene has CDR1 SEHNR and CDR2 FQNEAQ (reference sequence). This CDR3 contains 16 residues. CDR3 DNA sequence: TGTGCCAGCAGCTCGCCGACTAGCGGCCCCGCAGATACGCAGTATTTT. It codes for CASSSPTSGPADTQYF.

This chain joins TRBV2 and TRBJ1-5; 7 bases are shared with TRBD1. The CDR3 runs 12 residues. From germline, CDR1 is SNHLY and CDR2 FYNNEI. V was pared by 11 bases and J by 3 bases, with 4 bases of the junction left unmatched. The CDR3 protein is CAVRGLNQPQHF. The CDR3 bases are TGTGCCGTAAGGGGGCTCAATCAGCCCCAGCATTTT. Variable domain in full (rest from reference TRBV2 and TRBJ1-5): EPEVTQTPSHQVTQMGQEVILRCVPISNHLYFYWYRQILGQKVEFLVSFYNNEISEKSEIFDDQFSVERPDGSNFTLKIRSTKLEDSAMYFCAVRGLNQPQHFGDGTRLSIL.

The J gene is TRBJ2-5, the V gene TRBV5-1, with TRBD2 matching over 7 bases. This CDR3 is built from 15 residues. Looked up from germline, CDR1 is SGHRS and CDR2 is YFSETQ. Trimming cost V 4 bases and J 0 bases; bases outside gene matches: 6. The CDR3 loop is CASSGGDGNQETQYF. CDR3 bases: TGCGCCAGCAGCGGGGGGGACGGAAACCAAGAGACCCAGTACTTC.

The CDR3 sequence is CASSPTVASGRYEQYF. CDR3 bases: TGTGCCAGCAGCCCGACCGTGGCTAGCGGGAGGTACGAGCAGTACTTC. This chain uses TRBV7-9 with TRBJ2-7; TRBD2 agrees at 11 bases. The CDR3 is 16 residues long. J lost 4 bases, V lost 5 bases, and 10 bases had no gene match. Germline V gene lookup returns CDR1 SEHNR and CDR2 FQNEAQ (reference sequence).

This chain connects TRBV7-9 to TRBJ2-3; D not resolved. V was trimmed by 2 bases and J by 0 bases, leaving 9 bases between them. The CDR3 contains 15 residues. Germline CDR1 SEHNR, CDR2 FQNEAQ (reference sequence). CDR3 protein: CASSLSRSSTDTQYF. The CDR3 region has the DNA TGTGCCAGCAGCTTAAGCAGGTCTAGCACAGATACGCAGTATTTT.

This chain links TRBV29-1 with TRBJ2-2, with D possibly matching TRBD2 (5 bases). Germline CDR1 SQVTM, CDR2 ANQGSEA. The CDR3 contains 12 residues. CDR3 nucleotides: TGCGGAGGACCTGCGAACACCGGGGAGCTGTTTTTT. The encoded protein is CGGPANTGELFF.

The gene calls are TRBV9 and TRBJ2-3, with TRBD2 matching over 12 bases. This CDR3 region has 19 residues. J lost 1 base, V lost 0 bases, and 9 bases had no gene match. Looked up from germline, CDR1 is SGDLS and CDR2 is YYNGEE. CDR3 DNA: TGTGCCAGCAGCGTAGAATCGACTAGCGGGGGAGTGGGCACAGATACGCAGTATTTT. Translating it yields CASSVESTSGGVGTDTQYF.

V is TRBV5-5 and J is TRBJ2-7, with 8 bases identical to TRBD1. CDR1 and CDR2 from the germline V gene are SGHKS and YYEKEE (reference sequence). CDR3 size: 15 residues. Trimming took 2 bases from V and 3 from J; bases not matched to a gene: 7. The CDR3 nucleotides are TGTGCCAGCAGCTTCGAGACAGGGGCCCGCTACGAGCAGTACTTC. Its translation: CASSFETGARYEQYF.

DNA for the CDR3: TGTGCCAGCAGCGGGGGGGACACCCCGAACACCGGGGAGCTGTTTTTT. Amino acid sequence: CASSGGDTPNTGELFF. The chain employs TRBV7-3 and TRBJ2-2; TRBD2 might be the D (7 bases). The CDR3 sequence is 16 residues long. V lost 5 bases, J lost 0 bases, and 13 bases lay in between. Germline lookup yields CDR1 SGHTA and CDR2 FQGTGA.

The V gene is TRBV4-2, the J gene TRBJ2-7, with TRBD2 as a possible D gene (6 bases). Germline V CDR1 and CDR2: LGHNA, YNFKEQ. This CDR3 has 15 amino acids. V was trimmed by 4 bases and J by 3 bases, leaving 16 bases between them. The CDR3 is CASSPRRGPNYEQYF. The CDR3 coding sequence is TGTGCCAGCAGCCCCCGGCGGGGCCCAAACTACGAGCAGTACTTC.

The chain carries TRBV6-1 and TRBJ2-1, with D maybe TRBD2 (5 bases). The CDR3 runs to 13 residues. V shed 9 bases and J shed 1 base, with 10 bases lying between them. Germline V gene sequence: CDR1 MNHNS, CDR2 SASEGT. As DNA, the CDR3 is TGTGCCAGTACTAGTACATCCTACAATGAGCAGTTCTTC. It translates to CASTSTSYNEQFF.

V usage is TRBV7-6 and J usage is TRBJ2-7; TRBD2 might be the D (5 bases). From germline, CDR1 is SGHVS and CDR2 FNYEAQ. The V and J ends lost 5 bases and 2 bases respectively, with 10 bases between them. The CDR3 covers 13 residues. Here the CDR3 reads CASSRGITYEQYF. In DNA, the CDR3 is TGTGCCAGCAGCCGAGGGATTACCTACGAGCAGTACTTC.